This is a list of T cell receptor beta chains from one sample in a study of identical twins. Using its own MiXCR run on the 5' RACE reads, TCRdb lists one record per CDR3 protein. The table shows approximately 500,000 distinct CDR3 sequences, with roughly 15% occurring only once. These sequences were also reported in another study, on yellow fever vaccine responses in identical twins.

Sequenced: CD4+ T cells sorted from blood. Source of these receptors: a woman under 30 in good health. CDR3s include the opening cysteine and the closing phenylalanine or tryptophan. D genes are given only for firm matches. Clone sizes are given selectively: once, few, many, or a class where the clone is expanded.

J: TRBJ1-1; D: -; size: many; V: TRBV12-3/TRBV12-4; length: 13; DNA: TGCGCCAGCAGCTTGGGGGGGGACACTGAAGCTTTCTTT; CDR3: CASSLGGDTEAFF
J: TRBJ2-7; D: TRBD1; size: many; V: TRBV9; length: 14; DNA: TGTGCCAGCTCTCGGGGACAGGGGACCTACGAGCAGTACTTC; CDR3: CASSRGQGTYEQYF
J: TRBJ1-2; D: -; size: few; V: TRBV29-1; length: 11; DNA: TGCAGCGCTGAACAGGGCTCAGGCTACACCTTC; CDR3: CSAEQGSGYTF
J: TRBJ2-1; D: TRBD2; size: few; V: TRBV3-1; length: 16; DNA: TGTGCCAGCAGCCAATCCCCTAGCGGTTCCTACAATGAGCAGTTCTTC; CDR3: CASSQSPSGSYNEQFF
J: TRBJ1-1; D: -; size: few; V: TRBV27; length: 14; DNA: TGTGCCAGCAGTCTAGAGACAGCGAACACTGAAGCTTTCTTT; CDR3: CASSLETANTEAFF
J: TRBJ1-2; D: -; size: -; V: TRBV7-9; length: 15; DNA: TGTGCCAGCAGCTTAGTAGGCAGGGGTCCGGATGGCTACACCTTC; CDR3: CASSLVGRGPDGYTF
J: TRBJ2-1; D: -; size: few; V: TRBV2; length: 12; DNA: TGTGCCAGCAGTCGGACCCACAATGAGCAGTTCTTC; CDR3: CASSRTHNEQFF
J: TRBJ2-7; D: TRBD1; size: many; V: TRBV29-1; length: 15; DNA: TGCAGCGCAAGACATAGGTCCGGACAGGGCTACGAGCAGTACTTC; CDR3: CSARHRSGQGYEQYF
J: TRBJ1-5; D: -; size: -; V: TRBV7-9; length: 16; DNA: TGTGCCAGCAGTAAACACGGGCTAAGGGGTAATCAGCCCCAGCATTTT; CDR3: CASSKHGLRGNQPQHF
J: TRBJ2-7; D: TRBD2; size: -; V: TRBV10-3; length: 15; DNA: TGTGCCATCAGCGAAGAACTAGCGGGAGCCTACGAGCAGTACTTC; CDR3: CAISEELAGAYEQYF
J: TRBJ2-7; D: TRBD1; size: few; V: TRBV12-3/TRBV12-4; length: 16; DNA: TGTGCCAGCAGTTTAAGGGGGGGGACAGGGGGCGCGGAGCAGTACTTC; CDR3: CASSLRGGTGGAEQYF
J: TRBJ1-1; D: -; size: -; V: TRBV10-3; length: 11; DNA: TGTGCCATCAGTCCGGGACAATTTACTTTCTTT; CDR3: CAISPGQFTFF
J: TRBJ2-2; D: -; size: -; V: TRBV19; length: 13; DNA: TGTGCCAGTGTTCGAGGGGTCGGCGGGGAGCTGTTTTTT; CDR3: CASVRGVGGELFF
J: TRBJ2-7; D: TRBD2; size: many; V: TRBV12-3/TRBV12-4; length: 15; DNA: TGTGCCAGCAGACCGACTAGCGGGCTATCCTACGAGCAGTACTTC; CDR3: CASRPTSGLSYEQYF
J: TRBJ2-5; D: -; size: -; V: TRBV29-1; length: 12; DNA: TGCAGCGTTGAGACTAACCAAGAGACCCAGTACTTC; CDR3: CSVETNQETQYF
J: TRBJ2-5; D: -; size: -; V: TRBV3-1; length: 14; DNA: TGTGCCAGCGCTACGAGGGGGTCGGGAGAGACCCAGTACTTC; CDR3: CASATRGSGETQYF
J: TRBJ1-1; D: -; size: once; V: TRBV10-2; length: 15; DNA: TGCGCCAGCAGTACGACAGAATCCAAGAACACTGAAGCTTTCTTT; CDR3: CASSTTESKNTEAFF
J: TRBJ1-1; D: -; size: many; V: TRBV12-3/TRBV12-4; length: 13; DNA: TGTGCCAGCAGTTTTAGCCGGAACCCCCAAGCTTTCTTT; CDR3: CASSFSRNPQAFF
J: TRBJ2-5; D: -; size: few; V: TRBV7-2; length: 15; DNA: TGTGCCAGCAGCTTAGACGGCAGTCCGGTAGAGACCCAGTACTTC; CDR3: CASSLDGSPVETQYF
J: TRBJ2-5; D: TRBD2; size: few; V: TRBV4-1; length: 21; DNA: TGCGCCAGCAGCCAGGCCGTTAAAACTAGCGGGAGGGCCCTGTGGAAAGAGACCCAGTACTTC; CDR3: CASSQAVKTSGRALWKETQYF
J: TRBJ1-5; D: -; size: many; V: TRBV3-1; length: 14; DNA: TGTGCCAGCAGCCAAGCGACAGGCAATCAGCCCCAGCATTTT; CDR3: CASSQATGNQPQHF
J: TRBJ2-5; D: -; size: few; V: TRBV7-9; length: 13; DNA: TGTGCCAGCACCCAGGGTAACCAAGAGACCCAGTACTTC; CDR3: CASTQGNQETQYF
J: TRBJ2-1; D: TRBD1; size: -; V: TRBV24-1; length: 17; DNA: TGTGCCACCAGTGAGACGGACAGGGCCGGCGAGAGAGGTGAGCAGTTCTTC; CDR3: CATSETDRAGERGEQFF
J: TRBJ1-1; D: TRBD1; size: few; V: TRBV12-3/TRBV12-4; length: 15; DNA: TGTGCCAGCAGTTTAAACAGGGGAGTGAACACTGAAGCTTTCTTT; CDR3: CASSLNRGVNTEAFF
J: TRBJ2-1; D: -; size: -; V: TRBV3-1; length: 15; DNA: TGTGCCAGCAGCCCGCAGGACCTCGGGGCCAATGAGCAGTTCTTC; CDR3: CASSPQDLGANEQFF
J: TRBJ1-5; D: -; size: few; V: TRBV28; length: 17; DNA: TGTGCCAGCAGTTTAGGCCCTAACAGGGCCCCCTATCAGCCCCAGCATTTT; CDR3: CASSLGPNRAPYQPQHF
J: TRBJ2-2; D: TRBD1; size: -; V: TRBV7-9; length: 16; DNA: TGTGCCAGCAGCCAACGACAGGGCTCGAACACCGGGGAGCTGTTTTTT; CDR3: CASSQRQGSNTGELFF
J: TRBJ1-5; D: -; size: -; V: TRBV3-1; length: 14; DNA: TGTGCCAGCAGCCAAGATCTTCTCCCTCAGCCCCAGCATTTT; CDR3: CASSQDLLPQPQHF
J: TRBJ2-5; D: TRBD2; size: -; V: TRBV7-3; length: 18; DNA: TGTGCCAGCAGCCTCGGACTAGCGGGGGGCCTCTTGCAAGAGACCCAGTACTTC; CDR3: CASSLGLAGGLLQETQYF
J: TRBJ1-4; D: -; size: -; V: TRBV5-1; length: 15; DNA: TGCGCCAGCAGCGTACCCTCAGCAACTAATGAAAAACTGTTTTTT; CDR3: CASSVPSATNEKLFF
J: TRBJ1-4; D: -; size: -; V: TRBV29-1; length: 13; DNA: TGCAGCGTCGTCAGGGGTGCAAATGAAAAACTGTTTTTT; CDR3: CSVVRGANEKLFF
J: TRBJ1-6; D: -; size: -; V: TRBV20-1; length: 14; DNA: TGCAGTGCTAGAGACCCCAGGGGAGGTTCACCCCTCCACTTT; CDR3: CSARDPRGGSPLHF
J: TRBJ1-6; D: TRBD1; size: -; V: TRBV20-1; length: 14; DNA: TGCAGTGCTAGAGGGGGACAGCTTAATTCACCCCTCCACTTT; CDR3: CSARGGQLNSPLHF
J: TRBJ1-2; D: -; size: -; V: TRBV20-1; length: 14; DNA: TGCAGTGCTTCCCCAGGGGTGGCTAACTATGGCTACACCTTC; CDR3: CSASPGVANYGYTF
J: TRBJ1-2; D: -; size: -; V: TRBV9; length: 15; DNA: TGTGCCAGCAGCCAAAGGGTGGCAGGCCCCTATGGCTACACCTTC; CDR3: CASSQRVAGPYGYTF
J: TRBJ2-4; D: TRBD1; size: -; V: TRBV11-3; length: 15; DNA: TGTGCCAGCAGCCCTCCGACAGGGATAAAAAACATTCAGTACTTC; CDR3: CASSPPTGIKNIQYF
J: TRBJ2-5; D: -; size: -; V: TRBV6-1; length: 14; DNA: TGTGCCAGCAGACTCAGGGTAGTTGGCGAGACCCAGTACTTC; CDR3: CASRLRVVGETQYF
J: TRBJ2-5; D: TRBD2; size: -; V: TRBV20-1; length: 16; DNA: TGCAGTGCTATCACTTCTCAGGCTAGCGGGAGGGAGACCCAGTACTTC; CDR3: CSAITSQASGRETQYF
J: TRBJ1-3; D: -; size: few; V: TRBV29-1; length: 14; DNA: TGCAGCGTTGTCGATCTATTCTCTGGAAACACCATATATTTT; CDR3: CSVVDLFSGNTIYF
J: TRBJ2-1; D: -; size: few; V: TRBV7-7; length: 14; DNA: TGTGCCAGCAGCTTAGACTGGGGGGGCCCTGAGCAGTTCTTC; CDR3: CASSLDWGGPEQFF
J: TRBJ2-1; D: TRBD2; size: -; V: TRBV11-2; length: 18; DNA: TGTGCCAGCAGCTCACCGGGGGCTAGCGGGAGCGCCTACAATGAGCAGTTCTTC; CDR3: CASSSPGASGSAYNEQFF
J: TRBJ2-1; D: TRBD2; size: few; V: TRBV19; length: 16; DNA: TGTGCCAGTAGTATAGGACTAGCGGGAGTCTACAATGAGCAGTTCTTC; CDR3: CASSIGLAGVYNEQFF
J: TRBJ2-1; D: -; size: -; V: TRBV20-1; length: 15; DNA: TGCAGTGCTAGAGCCCAGGGGACTGGATACAATGAGCAGTTCTTC; CDR3: CSARAQGTGYNEQFF
J: TRBJ2-3; D: -; size: -; V: TRBV15; length: 16; DNA: TGTGCCACCAGCTCCTGGAGGGCCCTTAGCACAGATACGCAGTATTTT; CDR3: CATSSWRALSTDTQYF
J: TRBJ2-5; D: -; size: few; V: TRBV20-1; length: 14; DNA: TGCAGTGCTAGAGATTGGGTACTAGAAGAGACCCAGTACTTC; CDR3: CSARDWVLEETQYF
J: TRBJ2-6; D: -; size: -; V: TRBV5-1; length: 17; DNA: TGCGCCAGCAGCTTAGCAGTCGACGGATCTGGGGCCAACGTCCTGACTTTC; CDR3: CASSLAVDGSGANVLTF
J: TRBJ1-1; D: -; size: -; V: TRBV3-1; length: 13; DNA: TGTGCCAGCAGCCCGGCAATGAACCGTGAAGCTTTCTTT; CDR3: CASSPAMNREAFF
J: TRBJ2-3; D: TRBD2; size: few; V: TRBV10-3; length: 14; DNA: TGTGCCATCACTGAGCGGGGGGTAGCAGATACGCAGTATTTT; CDR3: CAITERGVADTQYF